Listed below are T cell receptor beta chains from one sample, sequenced in a study of T cell repertoires in cytomegalovirus infection. TCRdb used MiXCR to reprocess the reads, holding one entry per CDR3 protein. The repertoire holds some 300,000 distinct CDR3 sequences, with 17% as singletons. Sequenced: PBMCs. The receptors shown here come from a human donor in good health (CMV status not recorded). Some clones in this sample may be carry-over from other donors' samples. CDR3s include the opening cysteine and the closing phenylalanine or tryptophan.

J gene: TRBJ2-5
V gene: TRBV7-2
CDR3 protein: CASSVRQGSETQYF

J gene: TRBJ1-1
V gene: TRBV6-2/TRBV6-3
CDR3 protein: CASTSGTYTEAFF

J gene: TRBJ1-4
V gene: TRBV6-5
CDR3 protein: CASSLRGGGWEKLFF

J gene: TRBJ2-7
V gene: TRBV10-3
CDR3 protein: CAIRLGQAGGEQYF

J gene: TRBJ1-3
V gene: TRBV12-3/TRBV12-4
CDR3 protein: CASSSPSIPGNTIYF

J gene: TRBJ2-5
V gene: TRBV7-2
CDR3 protein: CASNLAGGTGETQYF

J gene: TRBJ2-3
V gene: TRBV28
CDR3 protein: CASTRGTDTQYF

J gene: TRBJ2-5
V gene: TRBV13
CDR3 protein: CASSGSPRTETQYF

J gene: TRBJ1-1
V gene: TRBV20-1
CDR3 protein: CSAIPGDRGTEAFF

J gene: TRBJ2-5
V gene: TRBV12-3/TRBV12-4
CDR3 protein: CASSLSQGGWETQYF

J gene: TRBJ1-3
V gene: TRBV6-1
CDR3 protein: CASSAGGLPGNTIYF

J gene: TRBJ2-1
V gene: TRBV11-2
CDR3 protein: CASSSGGSFSYNEQFF

J gene: TRBJ1-5
V gene: TRBV20-1
CDR3 protein: CSARETGNGQPQHF

J gene: TRBJ1-1
V gene: TRBV11-2
CDR3 protein: CASSLIHLNTEAFF

J gene: TRBJ1-2
V gene: TRBV12-3/TRBV12-4
CDR3 protein: CASRVTGGALYGYTF

J gene: TRBJ2-3
V gene: TRBV12-3/TRBV12-4
CDR3 protein: CASLLAGASGDWNTDTQYF

J gene: TRBJ2-3
V gene: TRBV25-1
CDR3 protein: CASSEGLAGPSRQYF

J gene: TRBJ2-1
V gene: TRBV4-1
CDR3 protein: CASSQARGQYRDEQFF

J gene: TRBJ1-6
V gene: TRBV6-1
CDR3 protein: CASQPELNSPLHF

J gene: TRBJ1-2
V gene: TRBV28
CDR3 protein: CASSSPGQGHLGYTF

J gene: TRBJ1-2
V gene: TRBV2
CDR3 protein: CASSEWRDSYGYTF

J gene: TRBJ1-5
V gene: TRBV2
CDR3 protein: CASSDSDRGLVGQPQHF

J gene: TRBJ2-1
V gene: TRBV20-1
CDR3 protein: CSAADSGGSSYNEQFF

J gene: TRBJ2-1
V gene: TRBV7-8
CDR3 protein: CASSSTGGAGNGQFF

J gene: TRBJ1-4
V gene: TRBV7-9
CDR3 protein: CASNSDRNNEKLFF

J gene: TRBJ2-4
V gene: TRBV7-2
CDR3 protein: CASSQGLVNIQYF

J gene: TRBJ1-2
V gene: TRBV6-1
CDR3 protein: CASSSDRAGGYTF

J gene: TRBJ2-1
V gene: TRBV4-2
CDR3 protein: CASRVTGNNEQFF

J gene: TRBJ1-6
V gene: TRBV27
CDR3 protein: CASSRFPQDSPLHF

J gene: TRBJ2-3
V gene: TRBV7-8
CDR3 protein: CASSPGPSGFNTDTQYF

J gene: TRBJ1-3
V gene: TRBV7-2
CDR3 protein: CASSFVGGTGNTIYF

J gene: TRBJ2-5
V gene: TRBV7-3
CDR3 protein: CASSSGTSHQETQYF

J gene: TRBJ1-2
V gene: TRBV4-1
CDR3 protein: CASSQDRSQGYGYTF

J gene: TRBJ2-5
V gene: TRBV12-3/TRBV12-4
CDR3 protein: CASNVWRGETQYF

J gene: TRBJ2-5
V gene: TRBV7-6
CDR3 protein: CASSSLPWTSGETQYF

J gene: TRBJ1-1
V gene: TRBV10-3
CDR3 protein: CAIGRLENTEAFF

J gene: TRBJ2-3
V gene: TRBV7-9
CDR3 protein: CASSLALIPGTSTDTQYF

J gene: TRBJ2-1
V gene: TRBV5-4
CDR3 protein: CASSWTLAGGRNEQFF

J gene: TRBJ2-3
V gene: TRBV7-9
CDR3 protein: CASSPRDFTTDTQYF

J gene: TRBJ1-1
V gene: TRBV20-1
CDR3 protein: CSARVDRHMNTEAFF

J gene: TRBJ2-3
V gene: TRBV12-3/TRBV12-4
CDR3 protein: CASSLVALVGPGRTDTQYF

J gene: TRBJ2-1
V gene: TRBV12-3/TRBV12-4
CDR3 protein: CASSFRRVGLGQYNEQFF

J gene: TRBJ1-5
V gene: TRBV24-1
CDR3 protein: CATSEDGQGFQPQHF

J gene: TRBJ2-1
V gene: TRBV2
CDR3 protein: CASSGTGEQFF

J gene: TRBJ2-4
V gene: TRBV3-1
CDR3 protein: CASSQVQGLFNIQYF

J gene: TRBJ2-5
V gene: TRBV7-2
CDR3 protein: CASTLNLASGIATQYF

J gene: TRBJ1-1
V gene: TRBV7-2
CDR3 protein: CASSDGLFPPEAFF

J gene: TRBJ2-1
V gene: TRBV28
CDR3 protein: CATRLAGGNNEQFF